This T cell receptor (beta chain) was observed in a study of shared clonotypes between healthy human individuals. Study as a whole: For every donor, three CD4 naive, three CD4 memory, two CD8 naive and one CD8 memory plates were used.

Findings of the study overall: Some naive CD4 clonotypes, about 5%, turned up in common across several donors. Larger richness was generally estimated for naive than memory subsets.

CDR1 and CDR2 (germline): SSHAT, FNYEAQ (reference sequence). CDR3 length: 13 residues. Sequenced by immunoSEQ multiplex PCR; TCRdb stores in-frame clones only, minus some. The sample holds approximately 340,000 clones; about 74% are singletons and the top ten take over 9%. With regard to this clone: What it binds is not known. The germline gene is not matched at one end of the junction; a read error may be the cause. Within the sample, other DNA sequences also encode this same CDR3.

This chain uses TRBV7-7 with TRBJ1-3; D gene unclear. The TCR sequence derives from a man aged 30-40 years in good health. The sequenced sample consisted of memory CD4+ T cells sorted from blood. Subset here: CD45RA-negative fraction. The CDR3 sequence: CASSSTPGNTIYF. DNA for the CDR3: TGTGCTAGCAGCTCGACACCTGGAAACACCATATATTTT.